The 17 T cell receptor beta chains in this list originate from one sample, sequenced in a study of blood T cell repertoires in COVID-19. Profiled with immunoSEQ multiplex PCR; TCRdb holds only in-frame clones, not every one. The sample carries tens of thousands of clones, around 82% recorded once. Sample: peripheral blood. These receptors originate from a man in his fifties with active COVID-19.

The rearrangement uses TRBV10-3 and TRBJ2-1, with D possibly being TRBD1 (5 bases). The V end lost 2 bases, the J end lost 7 bases, and 12 bases lay between the germline ends. Germline V gene sequence: CDR1 ENHRY, CDR2 SYGVKD. The CDR3 has 14 amino acids. The CDR3 loop reads CAISELQVVNEQFF. Here the CDR3 DNA reads TGTGCCATCAGTGAGCTACAGGTAGTGAATGAGCAGTTCTTC.

The chain recombines TRBV11-2 with TRBJ1-4, with D possibly being TRBD1 (5 bases). V gave up 2 bases and J gave up 2 bases, with 12 bases separating them. This CDR3 comprises 16 residues. The germline V gene encodes CDR1 SGHAT and CDR2 FQNNGV. The CDR3 sequence is CASSLLGRATNEKLFF. Written as DNA, the CDR3 is TGTGCCAGCAGCTTATTAGGCAGGGCGACTAATGAAAAACTGTTTTTT.

This clone was seen just once. This chain joins TRBV5-1 and TRBJ2-1; 12 bases map to TRBD2. CDR1 SGHRS and CDR2 YFSETQ come from the germline V gene. The CDR3 loop spans 14 amino acids. J was trimmed by 8 bases and V by 3 bases; bases with no gene match: 3. CDR3 residues: CASSSSGGADEQFF. CDR3 nucleotide sequence: TGCGCCAGCAGCTCTAGCGGGGGGGCCGATGAGCAGTTCTTC.

V gene TRBV2 combines with J gene TRBJ1-2; the match to TRBD1 covers 9 bases. The germline CDR1 and CDR2 sequences are SNHLY and FYNNEI. J lost 7 bases, V lost 2 bases, and 11 bases had no gene match. CDR3 size: 16 residues. The CDR3 spells CASSETGGRRSGGYTF. CDR3 in DNA: TGTGCCAGCAGTGAAACAGGGGGCCGGAGGAGTGGTGGCTACACCTTC.

The V call is TRBV12-3 or TRBV12-4, the J call TRBJ2-7, with D uncertain. This CDR3 has 12 residues. The germline V and J ends were trimmed by 2 bases and 2 bases, with 4 bases remaining between them. CDR3: CASSLQTYEQYF. The DNA for the CDR3 is TGTGCCAGCAGTTTACAGACCTACGAGCAGTACTTC.

This clone was counted a single time. The chain couples TRBV9 to TRBJ1-1; no reliable D call. The CDR3 spans 14 residues. The germline CDR1 and CDR2 sequences are SGDLS and YYNGEE. Trimming removed 2 bases at V and 4 bases at J, with 12 bases between. CDR3 protein: CASSVTADSTEAFF. In DNA, the CDR3 is TGTGCCAGCAGCGTGACTGCTGATTCCACTGAAGCTTTCTTT.

CDR3 sequence (DNA): TGTGCCAGCAGCGCGGACTACCTCTCCTACGAGCAGTACTTC. This encodes CASSADYLSYEQYF. The chain recombines TRBV7-2 with TRBJ2-7; D is possibly TRBD2 (6 bases). Germline assignment: CDR1 SGHTA and CDR2 FQGNSA. Trimming shortened V by 5 bases and J by 0 bases, and 11 bases separated the two germline ends. This CDR3 contains 14 residues.

CDR3 in DNA: TGTGCCAGCAGCCAAGATCTTGGTCTAGCGGGGGCCAAAGAGACCCAGTACTTC. Translation: CASSQDLGLAGAKETQYF. The rearrangement uses TRBV3-1 (or the pseudogene TRBV3-2) and TRBJ2-5, with TRBD2 identical over 10 bases. V was pared by 0 bases and J by 3 bases, with 10 bases of the junction left unmatched. From germline, CDR1 is LGHDT and CDR2 YNNKEL (reference sequence). This CDR3 spans 18 amino acids.

The chain uses TRBV7-9 and TRBJ1-1; 12 bases match TRBD1. CDR1 is SEHNR, CDR2 FQNEAQ, per germline (reference sequence). The V gene end was trimmed by 0 bases and the J gene end by 6 bases; junction bases not matched to a gene: 2. There are 15 residues in the CDR3. DNA of the CDR3: TGTGCCAGCAGCTTAGCGGGACAGGGGGCCTCTGAAGCTTTCTTT. Its translation is CASSLAGQGASEAFF.

The chain has TRBV9 and TRBJ1-5; 8 bases fit TRBD1. V lost 8 bases to trimming and J lost 6 bases; unmatched junction nucleotides: 19. The CDR3 loop spans 17 amino acids. Germline assignment: CDR1 SGDLS and CDR2 YYNGEE. The CDR3 DNA follows: TGTGCCAGGATAGGAGGAACGGGCAGGGGGCCGATTCAGCCCCAGCATTTT. This encodes CARIGGTGRGPIQPQHF.

The chain carries TRBV7-2 and TRBJ1-5; TRBD1 might be the D (6 bases). Looked up from germline, CDR1 is SGHTA and CDR2 is FQGNSA. The CDR3 consists of 16 residues. V gave up 8 bases and J gave up 3 bases, with 20 bases separating them. The CDR3: CASGTGHRTDNQPQHF. The CDR3 DNA reads TGTGCCAGCGGAACAGGCCATCGGACAGACAATCAGCCCCAGCATTTT.

Here the CDR3 DNA reads TGCGCCAGCAGCCAAGTCGGCGGGGCGGATACGCAGTATTTT. As protein: CASSQVGGADTQYF. The chain has TRBV4-1 and TRBJ2-3; D is perhaps TRBD2 (6 bases). V dropped 1 base and J dropped 6 bases, with 11 bases sitting between them. In germline, CDR1 is MGHRA, CDR2 YSYEKL. The CDR3 has 14 residues.

This clone turned up a few times. The chain is built from TRBV11-2 and TRBJ2-7; 10 bases are a match to TRBD2. The CDR3 contains 16 residues. Germline V gives CDR1 SGHAT, CDR2 FQNNGV. J gave up 2 bases and V 1 base, and 5 bases lay outside the gene matches. CDR3 sequence reads: CASSLGFSGRTYEQYF. The CDR3 DNA is TGTGCCAGCAGCTTAGGTTTTAGCGGGAGGACCTACGAGCAGTACTTC.

The count of this clone is one. The chain combines TRBV30 with TRBJ2-7; D possibly corresponds to TRBD1 (5 bases). The CDR3 runs 16 residues. Trimming shortened V by 1 base and J by 2 bases, and 18 bases separated the two germline ends. Germline CDR1 reads GTSNPN; CDR2 reads SVGIG (reference sequence). CDR3 sequence: CAWSGPVAGRTYEQYF. DNA for the CDR3: TGTGCCTGGAGTGGTCCTGTGGCAGGGCGAACCTACGAGCAGTACTTC.

The chain joins TRBV7-9 to TRBJ1-2, with D maybe TRBD1 (5 bases). Trimming cost V 2 bases and J 5 bases, with 9 bases left between them. This CDR3 region has 13 residues. From germline, CDR1 is SEHNR and CDR2 FQNEAQ (reference sequence). DNA for the CDR3: TGTGCCAGCAGCTTACCACGGGGGTATGGCTACACCTTC. This gives the protein CASSLPRGYGYTF.

V usage is TRBV11-2 and J usage is TRBJ2-7; D might be TRBD1 (6 bases). Germline lookup yields CDR1 SGHAT and CDR2 FQNNGV. V was shortened by 4 bases and J by 0 bases, with 22 bases between the two germline ends. The CDR3 has 18 amino acids. The CDR3 region has the DNA TGTGCCAGCAGCTCGACGCACCGGGACACCTTGGGCTCCTACGAGCAGTACTTC. As protein: CASSSTHRDTLGSYEQYF. The full variable domain, with the rest looked up from reference TRBV11-2 and TRBJ2-7, is EAGVAQSPRYKIIEKRQSVAFWCNPISGHATLYWYQQILGQGPKLLIQFQNNGVVDDSQLPKDRFSAERLKGVDSTLKIQPAKLEDSAVYLCASSSTHRDTLGSYEQYFGPGTRLTVT.

The CDR3: CASSILRTGAGEQYF. The CDR3 region has the DNA TGTGCCAGTAGTATTTTGAGGACAGGGGCGGGCGAGCAGTACTTC. J is TRBJ2-7 and V is TRBV19, with 9 nucleotides matching TRBD1. V trimming: 3 bases; J trimming: 6 bases; junction bases outside the gene matches: 9. This CDR3 contains 15 residues. Germline-derived CDR1 and CDR2 are LNHDA and SQIVND (reference sequence).